This is a list of T cell receptor beta chains from one sample in a study of vaccination and CD4 T cells after COVID-19. MiXCR, run by TCRdb on the PCR reads, gives a single entry per CDR3 protein. This table holds some 25,000 distinct CDR3 sequences, about 41% found once. These TCRs are of unknown antigen specificity. What was sequenced was CD4+ T cells from blood, cultured in vitro. Source of these receptors: a human donor who had recovered from COVID-19. CDR3s include the opening cysteine and the closing phenylalanine or tryptophan. Each record gives: clone size, V gene, J gene, D gene, CDR3 protein, CDR3 DNA. The D gene is left open where the match is weak. Clone size appears in some rows only: once, few, many, or a class for an expanded clone.

clone_size: NA
v_call: TRBV7-9
j_call: TRBJ2-3
d_call: TRBD1
cdr3_aa: CASSPTGTHTDTQYF
cdr3_nt: TGTGCCAGCAGCCCGACAGGGACCCACACAGATACGCAGTATTTT

clone_size: few
v_call: TRBV15
j_call: TRBJ1-1
d_call: NA
cdr3_aa: CATSRGVEGTEAFF
cdr3_nt: TGTGCCACCAGCAGAGGGGTCGAAGGAACTGAAGCTTTCTTT

clone_size: NA
v_call: TRBV27
j_call: TRBJ1-5
d_call: NA
cdr3_aa: CASSLGPALAQHF
cdr3_nt: TGTGCCAGCAGTTTGGGACCAGCTCTGGCCCAGCATTTT

clone_size: NA
v_call: TRBV24-1
j_call: TRBJ2-2
d_call: NA
cdr3_aa: CATSDSTREANTGELFF
cdr3_nt: TGTGCCACCAGTGATTCTACACGGGAAGCGAACACCGGGGAGCTGTTTTTT

clone_size: NA
v_call: TRBV6-5
j_call: TRBJ1-5
d_call: TRBD1
cdr3_aa: CASSYGGQGDSNQPQHF
cdr3_nt: TGTGCCAGCAGTTACGGGGGACAGGGCGATAGCAATCAGCCCCAGCATTTT

clone_size: few
v_call: TRBV6-2/TRBV6-3
j_call: TRBJ2-5
d_call: NA
cdr3_aa: CASRSAGLADQETQYF
cdr3_nt: TGTGCCAGCAGGTCGGCCGGACTCGCCGACCAAGAGACCCAGTACTTC

clone_size: few
v_call: TRBV27
j_call: TRBJ2-1
d_call: TRBD2
cdr3_aa: CASSFLRGTRRSLEQFF
cdr3_nt: TGTGCCAGCAGTTTTCTGAGAGGGACTAGACGCTCTCTGGAGCAGTTCTTC

clone_size: few
v_call: TRBV2
j_call: TRBJ2-1
d_call: NA
cdr3_aa: CASGGNEQFF
cdr3_nt: TGTGCCAGCGGTGGGAATGAGCAGTTCTTC

clone_size: NA
v_call: TRBV2
j_call: TRBJ2-7
d_call: TRBD2
cdr3_aa: CASSRLAGYSYEQYF
cdr3_nt: TGTGCCAGCAGTCGACTAGCGGGGTATTCCTACGAGCAGTACTTC

clone_size: NA
v_call: TRBV11-3
j_call: TRBJ1-2
d_call: TRBD1
cdr3_aa: CASSGEFLGTDGYTF
cdr3_nt: TGTGCCAGCAGCGGGGAGTTCCTCGGGACAGATGGCTACACCTTC

clone_size: NA
v_call: TRBV7-7
j_call: TRBJ2-2
d_call: NA
cdr3_aa: CASSLTDANTGELFF
cdr3_nt: TGTGCTAGCAGCCTCACTGACGCGAACACCGGGGAGCTGTTTTTT

clone_size: NA
v_call: TRBV19
j_call: TRBJ1-5
d_call: NA
cdr3_aa: CASRPEQGSVSNQPQHF
cdr3_nt: TGTGCCAGTAGACCCGAACAGGGTTCCGTTAGCAATCAGCCCCAGCATTTT

clone_size: few
v_call: TRBV20-1
j_call: TRBJ1-1
d_call: NA
cdr3_aa: CSARDARLNTEAFF
cdr3_nt: TGCAGTGCTAGAGATGCGAGGCTGAACACTGAAGCTTTCTTT

clone_size: NA
v_call: TRBV20-1
j_call: TRBJ2-3
d_call: NA
cdr3_aa: CSARGGEGTDTQYF
cdr3_nt: TGCAGTGCTAGAGGCGGAGAAGGCACAGATACGCAGTATTTT

clone_size: few
v_call: TRBV5-1
j_call: TRBJ1-5
d_call: TRBD1
cdr3_aa: CASSLVPLGQGGVHQPQHF
cdr3_nt: TGCGCCAGCAGCTTGGTACCCTTGGGACAGGGGGGGGTGCATCAGCCCCAGCATTTT

clone_size: NA
v_call: TRBV5-4
j_call: TRBJ2-5
d_call: NA
cdr3_aa: CASSQEVAQETQYF
cdr3_nt: TGTGCCAGCAGCCAAGAGGTGGCTCAAGAGACCCAGTACTTC

clone_size: NA
v_call: TRBV20-1
j_call: TRBJ1-6
d_call: NA
cdr3_aa: CSARDPENSPLHF
cdr3_nt: TGCAGTGCTAGAGATCCTGAGAATTCACCCCTCCACTTT

clone_size: NA
v_call: TRBV24-1
j_call: TRBJ2-1
d_call: NA
cdr3_aa: CATSGKNPGGSYNEQFF
cdr3_nt: TGTGCCACCAGTGGCAAGAACCCCGGGGGCTCCTACAATGAGCAGTTCTTC

clone_size: NA
v_call: TRBV12-3/TRBV12-4
j_call: TRBJ2-7
d_call: TRBD2
cdr3_aa: CASSRTSGSSYEQYF
cdr3_nt: TGTGCCAGCAGTCGTACTAGCGGGAGCTCCTACGAGCAGTACTTC

clone_size: NA
v_call: TRBV7-9
j_call: TRBJ1-5
d_call: TRBD1
cdr3_aa: CASSLVRTGVQPQHF
cdr3_nt: TGTGCCAGCAGCTTAGTCCGGACAGGGGTTCAGCCCCAGCATTTT

clone_size: NA
v_call: TRBV20-1
j_call: TRBJ2-7
d_call: TRBD2
cdr3_aa: CSAIPGAGGRYEQYF
cdr3_nt: TGCAGTGCTATCCCGGGAGCGGGGGGGCGGTACGAGCAGTACTTC

clone_size: few
v_call: TRBV6-1
j_call: TRBJ1-5
d_call: TRBD1
cdr3_aa: CASTKDRVQPQHF
cdr3_nt: TGTGCCAGCACAAAGGACAGGGTCCAGCCCCAGCATTTT

clone_size: once
v_call: TRBV11-3
j_call: TRBJ1-2
d_call: NA
cdr3_aa: CASSLDPGQGNNYGYTF
cdr3_nt: TGTGCCAGCAGCTTAGATCCTGGGCAGGGGAATAACTATGGCTACACCTTC

clone_size: few
v_call: TRBV28
j_call: TRBJ2-7
d_call: NA
cdr3_aa: CASSLPWDMTYEQYF
cdr3_nt: TGTGCCAGCAGTTTACCCTGGGACATGACCTACGAGCAGTACTTC

clone_size: NA
v_call: TRBV6-5
j_call: TRBJ1-2
d_call: NA
cdr3_aa: CASSYSGNNYGYTF
cdr3_nt: TGTGCCAGCAGTTACTCGGGGAATAACTATGGCTACACCTTC

clone_size: NA
v_call: TRBV7-3
j_call: TRBJ2-7
d_call: TRBD2
cdr3_aa: CASSLSGGAGATEQYF
cdr3_nt: TGTGCCAGCAGCCTTTCGGGAGGGGCAGGGGCCACCGAGCAGTACTTC

clone_size: few
v_call: TRBV20-1
j_call: TRBJ2-4
d_call: NA
cdr3_aa: CSARDLGRGAKNIQYF
cdr3_nt: TGCAGTGCTAGAGATTTAGGTCGCGGAGCCAAAAACATTCAGTACTTC

clone_size: few
v_call: TRBV27
j_call: TRBJ2-1
d_call: TRBD1
cdr3_aa: CASSRDRGLYDEQFF
cdr3_nt: TGTGCCAGCAGTAGGGACAGGGGGCTATATGATGAGCAGTTCTTC

clone_size: NA
v_call: TRBV20-1
j_call: TRBJ1-2
d_call: TRBD1
cdr3_aa: CSAGTGVGYTF
cdr3_nt: TGCAGTGCCGGGACAGGGGTTGGCTACACCTTC

clone_size: NA
v_call: TRBV19
j_call: TRBJ2-7
d_call: NA
cdr3_aa: CASSTQITTSYEQYF
cdr3_nt: TGTGCCAGTAGTACCCAAATAACCACCTCCTACGAGCAGTACTTC

clone_size: NA
v_call: TRBV20-1
j_call: TRBJ1-5
d_call: TRBD1
cdr3_aa: CSARDRVGQPQHF
cdr3_nt: TGCAGTGCTCGGGACAGGGTTGGTCAGCCCCAGCATTTT

clone_size: NA
v_call: TRBV6-5
j_call: TRBJ1-2
d_call: NA
cdr3_aa: CASSYRGPGYGYTF
cdr3_nt: TGTGCCAGCAGTTACAGGGGCCCGGGCTATGGCTACACCTTC

clone_size: once
v_call: TRBV29-1
j_call: TRBJ1-1
d_call: TRBD1
cdr3_aa: CSVARTGGEAFF
cdr3_nt: TGCAGCGTGGCCCGGACAGGGGGAGAAGCTTTCTTT

clone_size: NA
v_call: TRBV7-2
j_call: TRBJ2-1
d_call: TRBD2
cdr3_aa: CASSLAPRPSGRINEQFF
cdr3_nt: TGTGCCAGCAGCTTAGCCCCCAGGCCTAGCGGGAGGATAAATGAGCAGTTCTTC

clone_size: NA
v_call: TRBV20-1
j_call: TRBJ2-7
d_call: TRBD1
cdr3_aa: CSAREIGTGNEQYF
cdr3_nt: TGCAGTGCTAGAGAAATAGGGACAGGTAACGAGCAGTACTTC

clone_size: NA
v_call: TRBV19
j_call: TRBJ2-5
d_call: NA
cdr3_aa: CASRGGQYQETQYF
cdr3_nt: TGTGCCAGTAGGGGCGGACAGTACCAAGAGACCCAGTACTTC

clone_size: NA
v_call: TRBV6-1
j_call: TRBJ2-1
d_call: TRBD1
cdr3_aa: CASRNTGGPNNEQFF
cdr3_nt: TGTGCCAGCAGGAACACAGGGGGCCCAAACAATGAGCAGTTCTTC

clone_size: NA
v_call: TRBV14
j_call: TRBJ2-1
d_call: TRBD1
cdr3_aa: CASRIGQGDYNEQFF
cdr3_nt: TGTGCCAGCAGAATCGGACAGGGGGATTACAATGAGCAGTTCTTC

clone_size: few
v_call: TRBV2
j_call: TRBJ1-2
d_call: NA
cdr3_aa: CASSGAGRTYGYTF
cdr3_nt: TGTGCCAGCAGTGGGGCAGGGCGGACCTATGGCTACACCTTC

clone_size: NA
v_call: TRBV7-9
j_call: TRBJ2-1
d_call: TRBD2
cdr3_aa: CASSQTSGAPYNEQFF
cdr3_nt: TGTGCCAGCAGCCAAACTAGCGGCGCCCCCTACAATGAGCAGTTCTTC

clone_size: NA
v_call: TRBV20-1
j_call: TRBJ1-5
d_call: TRBD1
cdr3_aa: CSARAGGSGNQPQHF
cdr3_nt: TGCAGTGCTAGAGCAGGGGGTTCGGGCAATCAGCCCCAGCATTTT

clone_size: NA
v_call: TRBV19
j_call: TRBJ1-2
d_call: NA
cdr3_aa: CASSLAYGTNYGYTF
cdr3_nt: TGTGCCAGTAGTCTCGCCTACGGGACAAACTATGGCTACACCTTC

clone_size: NA
v_call: TRBV6-5
j_call: TRBJ2-7
d_call: NA
cdr3_aa: CASSSPAARQPYEQYF
cdr3_nt: TGTGCCAGCAGTTCTCCAGCGGCTAGACAGCCCTACGAGCAGTACTTC

clone_size: NA
v_call: TRBV28
j_call: TRBJ2-1
d_call: TRBD2
cdr3_aa: CASSFRGGAWSYNEQFF
cdr3_nt: TGTGCCAGCAGTTTTCGCGGGGGGGCTTGGTCCTACAATGAGCAGTTCTTC

clone_size: NA
v_call: TRBV12-3/TRBV12-4
j_call: TRBJ1-6
d_call: TRBD1
cdr3_aa: CASSSPSTGVYYNSPLHF
cdr3_nt: TGTGCCAGCAGTTCCCCCTCGACAGGGGTTTATTATAATTCACCCCTCCACTTT

clone_size: NA
v_call: TRBV7-8
j_call: TRBJ2-7
d_call: TRBD2
cdr3_aa: CASSPETSGYEQYF
cdr3_nt: TGTGCCAGCAGCCCCGAGACTAGCGGCTACGAGCAGTACTTC

clone_size: few
v_call: TRBV11-2
j_call: TRBJ1-2
d_call: TRBD1
cdr3_aa: CASSSNRDRGSQNYGYTF
cdr3_nt: TGTGCCAGCAGCTCGAACCGGGACAGGGGGTCACAGAACTATGGCTACACCTTC

clone_size: NA
v_call: TRBV7-9
j_call: TRBJ2-3
d_call: NA
cdr3_aa: CASSLDAGANTQYF
cdr3_nt: TGTGCCAGCAGCTTAGATGCGGGGGCGAATACGCAGTATTTT

clone_size: NA
v_call: TRBV5-1
j_call: TRBJ1-6
d_call: TRBD1
cdr3_aa: CASSPRQGERVPLHF
cdr3_nt: TGCGCCAGCAGCCCTCGACAGGGAGAAAGGGTACCCCTCCACTTT

clone_size: few
v_call: TRBV7-2
j_call: TRBJ1-2
d_call: NA
cdr3_aa: CASSLNRGDYGYTF
cdr3_nt: TGTGCCAGCAGCTTAAACCGGGGAGACTATGGCTACACCTTC

clone_size: few
v_call: TRBV20-1
j_call: TRBJ2-3
d_call: TRBD1
cdr3_aa: CSAREGQGLEADTQYF
cdr3_nt: TGCAGTGCTAGAGAAGGACAGGGTCTAGAAGCAGATACGCAGTATTTT

clone_size: NA
v_call: TRBV6-1
j_call: TRBJ1-2
d_call: TRBD1
cdr3_aa: CASSQGRQGVHGYTF
cdr3_nt: TGTGCCAGCAGTCAAGGACGACAGGGGGTCCATGGCTACACCTTC

clone_size: few
v_call: TRBV7-2
j_call: TRBJ1-2
d_call: NA
cdr3_aa: CASSLLGTYGYTF
cdr3_nt: TGTGCCAGCAGCTTATTAGGAACCTATGGCTACACCTTC

clone_size: NA
v_call: TRBV28
j_call: TRBJ2-7
d_call: NA
cdr3_aa: CASSLGGLDLYEQYF
cdr3_nt: TGTGCCAGCAGTTTGGGGGGGCTCGATCTATACGAGCAGTACTTC

clone_size: few
v_call: TRBV7-9
j_call: TRBJ2-2
d_call: NA
cdr3_aa: CASSSASGADGTGELFF
cdr3_nt: TGTGCCAGCAGCTCCGCCTCTGGGGCAGATGGCACCGGGGAGCTGTTTTTT

clone_size: NA
v_call: TRBV9
j_call: TRBJ2-7
d_call: NA
cdr3_aa: CASSVKGSNRDNYEQYF
cdr3_nt: TGTGCCAGCAGCGTAAAGGGCTCAAACCGGGACAACTACGAGCAGTACTTC

clone_size: NA
v_call: TRBV11-3
j_call: TRBJ2-7
d_call: TRBD1
cdr3_aa: CASSLAGQGLSYEQYF
cdr3_nt: TGTGCCAGCAGCTTAGCTGGACAGGGCCTCTCCTACGAGCAGTACTTC

clone_size: NA
v_call: TRBV19
j_call: TRBJ2-3
d_call: NA
cdr3_aa: CASSRGEDTQYF
cdr3_nt: TGTGCCAGTAGTAGGGGTGAGGATACGCAGTATTTT